The sequence of this T cell receptor (beta chain) was determined in a study of shared clonotypes between healthy human individuals. The table came from immunoSEQ multiplex PCR; TCRdb's copy has only in-frame clones and leaves some out. This table has hundreds of thousands of clones, about 96% appearing once. The V gene's germline CDR1 is MNHNS and CDR2 SASEGT. This CDR3 spans 13 amino acids. Trimming removed 9 bases at V and 5 bases at J, with 17 bases between. Remarks on this clone: The antigen remains undetermined.

Whole-study results and caveats: Some naive CD4 clonotypes, around 4.7%, turned up in common across several donors.

Cells designated naive CD8 were CD45RO-negative and were positively selected for CCR7, with terminally differentiated effector memory CD45RA+ cells excluded. Healthy HIV-negative adults with no recent acute infections or vaccinations were recruited as donors. The gene calls are TRBV6-1 and TRBJ2-7, with D possibly matching TRBD1 (7 bases). The clonotype was recovered from a woman under 40 in good health. The sample was naive CD8+ T cells sorted from blood. The CDR3 nucleotides read TGTGCCAGACCATACAGGGGAGGCAACGAGCAGTACTTC. This translates into CARPYRGGNEQYF.